These T cell receptor beta chains were read from a single sample in a study of CD8 T cells in Susac syndrome. Using its own MiXCR run on the immunoSEQ multiplex PCR reads, TCRdb lists one record per CDR3 protein. The profile shows 100,000 to 150,000 distinct CDR3 sequences, about 93% of them singletons. Material for sequencing was CD8+ T cells from PBMCs. These receptors were collected from a human donor with Susac syndrome. Both conserved end residues are part of each CDR3. The order of the fields is J gene, V gene, D gene, clone size, CDR3 length, CDR3 DNA, CDR3 protein. D genes are given only for firm matches. Clone size appears in some rows only: once, few, many, or a class for an expanded clone.

TRBJ2-5 TRBV9 - - 16 TGTGCCAGCAGCGTAGGGGAGGGGGGGCTCCAAGAGACCCAGTACTTC CASSVGEGGLQETQYF
TRBJ1-1 TRBV28 TRBD1 - 16 TGTGCCAGCAGTTACGAACTCAGGGGGCGGAACACTGAAGCTTTCTTT CASSYELRGRNTEAFF
TRBJ2-7 TRBV4-1 - once 15 TGCGCCAGCAGCCAAGTAGGGTCTTCCTCCTACGAGCAGTACTTC CASSQVGSSSYEQYF
TRBJ2-3 TRBV30 - - 16 TGTGCCTGGAGTGTAGGTAGGCGGGGATCCACAGATACGCAGTATTTT CAWSVGRRGSTDTQYF
TRBJ2-2 TRBV20-1 - - 15 TGCAGTGCCCGGGACTTCAAAGACGATTCCGGGGAGCTGTTTTTT CSARDFKDDSGELFF
TRBJ2-6 TRBV5-8 - - 16 TGTGCCAGCACCACCGTGGGGGCAGGTGGGGCCAACGTCCTGACTTTC CASTTVGAGGANVLTF
TRBJ2-1 TRBV19 - - 17 TGTGCCAGTAGTAAGGGGAGACGGAGAAGCTCCTACAATGAGCAGTTCTTC CASSKGRRRSSYNEQFF
TRBJ2-7 TRBV20-1 TRBD1 few 16 TGCAGTGCTAGAGATGGGTCGGACAGGGATTTCTACGAGCAGTACTTC CSARDGSDRDFYEQYF
TRBJ2-1 TRBV27 - - 18 TGTGCCAGCAGTTTCCAGGTTTCACGGCTAGCAACCTACAATGAGCAGTTCTTC CASSFQVSRLATYNEQFF
TRBJ1-3 TRBV6-5 - once 16 TGTGCCAGCAGTTACTCGGCGGGGGCTGGTGGAAACACCATATATTTT CASSYSAGAGGNTIYF
TRBJ2-1 TRBV7-9 - - 12 TGTGCCAGCAGCGATATTCCTGTCGACACCTTCTTC CASSDIPVDTFF
TRBJ2-2 TRBV9 - - 15 TGTGCCAGCAGCGAGGGGCTTCTGAACACCGGGGAGCTGTTTTTT CASSEGLLNTGELFF
TRBJ2-1 TRBV6-2/TRBV6-3 TRBD2 once 15 TGTGCCAGCAGTTCAGCTAGCGGGAGTACGGATGAGCAGTTCTTC CASSSASGSTDEQFF
TRBJ1-5 TRBV27 - - 13 TGTGCCGGAAGGGGGGGGCGCGGTCAGCCCCAGCATTTT CAGRGGRGQPQHF
TRBJ1-1 TRBV30 - once 15 TGTGCCTGGAGTGTATCTTCCGCCGGGGGAGCTGGAGCTTTCTTT CAWSVSSAGGAGAFF
TRBJ2-5 TRBV5-4 TRBD2 - 15 TGTGCCAGCAGCTTGGTACTAGCGGTCGAAGAGACCCAGTACTTC CASSLVLAVEETQYF
TRBJ2-7 TRBV11-2 - once 12 TGTGCCAGCAGCGACGGGAATTACGAGCAGTACTTC CASSDGNYEQYF
TRBJ2-1 TRBV13 - - 13 TGTGCCAGCAGCGGGGTCCTGTCGACGGGGCAGTTCTTC CASSGVLSTGQFF
TRBJ2-2 TRBV20-1 TRBD2 - 18 TGCAGTGCTAGAGAGGCCTCGGCTAGCGGGAGTCACACCGGGGAGCTGTTTTTT CSAREASASGSHTGELFF
TRBJ2-7 TRBV27 - few 13 TGTGCCAGCAGTTTGCGCGGGGCCTACGAGCAGTACTTC CASSLRGAYEQYF
TRBJ2-7 TRBV30 - - 14 TGTGCCTGGAGTATTCCAGGGAAGTCCTACGAGCAGTACTTC CAWSIPGKSYEQYF
TRBJ2-7 TRBV20-1 - - 16 TGCAGTGCTAGAGATTGGGACCGGGCTGAGAGATACGAGCAGTACTTC CSARDWDRAERYEQYF
TRBJ2-7 TRBV11-2 - once 16 TGTGCCAGCAGCCCCCCGGCGGAGGACTACACTACGAAGCAGTACTTC CASSPPAEDYTTKQYF
TRBJ2-7 TRBV12-3/TRBV12-4 TRBD1 - 14 TGTGCCAGCAGTTTCGGGGGGACAGGGTACGAGCAGTACTTC CASSFGGTGYEQYF
TRBJ2-3 TRBV25-1 - - 11 TGTGCCAGCAGTGAGACAGATACGCAGTATTTT CASSETDTQYF
TRBJ2-3 TRBV28 TRBD1 - 16 TGTGCCAGCAGAAAGGACAGGGGAGTGAGCACAGATACGCAGTATTTT CASRKDRGVSTDTQYF
TRBJ2-7 TRBV27 - - 15 TGTGCCAGCAGTCCCAACTTGGAGGTCTCCTACGAGCAGTACTTC CASSPNLEVSYEQYF
TRBJ1-5 TRBV11-1 - - 13 TGTGCCAGCAGCCAGGACCTCGGCCAGCCCCAGCATTTT CASSQDLGQPQHF
TRBJ2-1 TRBV9 - - 15 TGTGCCAGCAGCGTATCGGCAGACTCCTACAATGAGCAGTTCTTC CASSVSADSYNEQFF
TRBJ2-1 TRBV20-1 - - 17 TGCAGTGCTAGAGGCCCTTTTTTACAAGCGGGCTACAATGAGCAGTTCTTC CSARGPFLQAGYNEQFF
TRBJ2-1 TRBV7-3 - - 15 TGTGCCAGCAGCTTCGTGGAAAGCTCCTACAATGAGCAGTTCTTC CASSFVESSYNEQFF
TRBJ2-7 TRBV20-1 - - 13 TGCAGTGCTAGAGATGGCTTCTCCTACGAGCAGTACTTC CSARDGFSYEQYF
TRBJ1-5 TRBV18 - - 12 TGTGCCAGCTCACCTGGGTCGTCGCCCCAGCATTTT CASSPGSSPQHF
TRBJ1-2 TRBV19 - - 13 TGTGCCAGTAGTTCCTCCCAGGGAGCTGGCTACACCTTC CASSSSQGAGYTF
TRBJ1-1 TRBV7-6 - - 13 TGTGCCAGCAGCTTAGGGACGGAGACTGAAGCTTTCTTT CASSLGTETEAFF
TRBJ1-4 TRBV12-3/TRBV12-4 TRBD1 - 14 TGTGCCAGCAGCCCAGGACAGGGTCAGGAAAAACTGTTTTTT CASSPGQGQEKLFF
TRBJ1-1 TRBV7-6 - - 14 TGTGCCAGCAGCTATGCCCCAGCGAACACTGAAGCTTTCTTT CASSYAPANTEAFF
TRBJ2-7 TRBV12-3/TRBV12-4 - - 15 TGTGCCAGCCGGCTTTTTGGGGGTGGGACCTACGAGCAGTACTTC CASRLFGGGTYEQYF
TRBJ1-1 TRBV3-1 - - 15 TGTGCCAGCAGCCAAGAAATGGGTGTCAACACTGAAGCTTTCTTT CASSQEMGVNTEAFF
TRBJ2-3 TRBV15 - - 12 TGTGCCACCAGCAAAGGTCTGGGGACGCAGTATTTT CATSKGLGTQYF
TRBJ2-1 TRBV5-6 TRBD2 - 13 TGTGCCAGCAGCCCTAGCGGGGGGGTGGAGCAGTTCTTC CASSPSGGVEQFF